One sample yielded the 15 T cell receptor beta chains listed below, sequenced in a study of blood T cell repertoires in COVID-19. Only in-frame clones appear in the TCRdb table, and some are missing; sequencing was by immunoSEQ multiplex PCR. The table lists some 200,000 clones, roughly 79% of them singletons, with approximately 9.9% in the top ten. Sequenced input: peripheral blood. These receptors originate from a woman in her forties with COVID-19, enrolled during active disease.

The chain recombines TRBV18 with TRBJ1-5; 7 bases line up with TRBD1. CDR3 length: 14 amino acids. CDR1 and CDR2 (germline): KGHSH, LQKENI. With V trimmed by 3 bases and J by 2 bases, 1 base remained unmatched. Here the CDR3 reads CASSPGTGNQPQHF. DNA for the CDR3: TGTGCCAGCTCACCTGGGACAGGCAATCAGCCCCAGCATTTT.

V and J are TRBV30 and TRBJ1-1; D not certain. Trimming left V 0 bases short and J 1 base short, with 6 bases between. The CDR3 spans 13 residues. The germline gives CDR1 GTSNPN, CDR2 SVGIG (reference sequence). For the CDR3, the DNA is TGTGCCTGGAGTGTACGGGGGAACACTGAAGCTTTCTTT. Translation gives CAWSVRGNTEAFF.

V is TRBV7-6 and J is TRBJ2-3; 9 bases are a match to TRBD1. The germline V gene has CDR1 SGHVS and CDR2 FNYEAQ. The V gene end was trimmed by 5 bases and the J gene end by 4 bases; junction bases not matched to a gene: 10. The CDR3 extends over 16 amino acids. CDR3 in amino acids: CASSLGTGLGADTQYF. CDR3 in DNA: TGTGCCAGCAGCCTAGGGACAGGGCTGGGGGCAGATACGCAGTATTTT.

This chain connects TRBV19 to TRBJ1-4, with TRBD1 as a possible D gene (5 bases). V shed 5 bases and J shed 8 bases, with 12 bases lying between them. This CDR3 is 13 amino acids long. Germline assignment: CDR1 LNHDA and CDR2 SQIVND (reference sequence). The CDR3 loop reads CASSGQGGEKLFF. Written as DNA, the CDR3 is TGTGCCAGTAGTGGGCAGGGAGGCGAAAAACTGTTTTTT.

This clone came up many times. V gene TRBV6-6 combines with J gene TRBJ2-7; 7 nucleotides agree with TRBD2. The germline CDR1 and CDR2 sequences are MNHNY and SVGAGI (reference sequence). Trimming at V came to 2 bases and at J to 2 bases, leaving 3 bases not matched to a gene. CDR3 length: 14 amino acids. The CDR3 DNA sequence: TGTGCCAGCAGTTACGGGGAGGGAACCTACGAGCAGTACGTC. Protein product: CASSYGEGTYEQYV.

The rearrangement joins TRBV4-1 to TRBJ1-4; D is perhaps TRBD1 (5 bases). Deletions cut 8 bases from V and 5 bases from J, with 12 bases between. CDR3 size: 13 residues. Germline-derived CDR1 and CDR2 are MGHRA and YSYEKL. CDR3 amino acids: CASSGGLNEKLFF. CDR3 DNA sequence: TGCGCCAGCTCTGGGGGGTTGAATGAAAAACTGTTTTTT.

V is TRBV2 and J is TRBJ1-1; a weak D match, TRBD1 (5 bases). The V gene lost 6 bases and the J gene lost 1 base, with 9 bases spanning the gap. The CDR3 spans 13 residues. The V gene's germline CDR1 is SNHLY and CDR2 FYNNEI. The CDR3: CASSYGQNTEAFF. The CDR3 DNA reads TGTGCCAGCAGCTACGGACAGAACACTGAAGCTTTCTTT.

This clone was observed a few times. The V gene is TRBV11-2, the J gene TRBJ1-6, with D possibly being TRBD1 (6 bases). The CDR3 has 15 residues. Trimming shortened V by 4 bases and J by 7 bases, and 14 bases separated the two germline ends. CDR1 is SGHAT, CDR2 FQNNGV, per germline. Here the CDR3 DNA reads TGTGCCAGCAGCTCCACAGGGTTTGAAAATTCACCCCTCCACTTT. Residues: CASSSTGFENSPLHF.

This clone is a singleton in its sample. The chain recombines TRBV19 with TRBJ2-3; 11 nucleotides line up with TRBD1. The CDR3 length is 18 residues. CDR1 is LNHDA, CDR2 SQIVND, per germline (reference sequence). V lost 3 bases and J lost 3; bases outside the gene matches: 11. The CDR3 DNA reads TGTGCCAGTAGTATCGGAACCGGGACAGGGGGTTTAACAGATACGCAGTATTTT. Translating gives CASSIGTGTGGLTDTQYF.

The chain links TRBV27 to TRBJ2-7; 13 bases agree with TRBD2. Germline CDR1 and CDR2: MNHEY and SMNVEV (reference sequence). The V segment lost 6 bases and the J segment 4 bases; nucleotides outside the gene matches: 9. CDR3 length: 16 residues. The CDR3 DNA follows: TGTGCCAGCAGCAAATCGGGACTAGCGGGACGGTACGAGCAGTACTTC. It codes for CASSKSGLAGRYEQYF.

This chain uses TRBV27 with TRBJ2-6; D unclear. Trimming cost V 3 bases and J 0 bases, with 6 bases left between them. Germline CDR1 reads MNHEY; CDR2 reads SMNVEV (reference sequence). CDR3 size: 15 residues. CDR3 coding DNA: TGTGCCAGCAGTTTGGCTGTCTCTGGGGCCAACGTCCTGACTTTC. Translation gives CASSLAVSGANVLTF.

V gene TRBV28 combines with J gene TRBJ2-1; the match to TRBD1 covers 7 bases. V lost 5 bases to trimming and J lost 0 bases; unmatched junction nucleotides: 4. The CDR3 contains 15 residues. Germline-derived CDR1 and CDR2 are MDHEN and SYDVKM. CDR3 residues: CASSRDSSSYNEQFF. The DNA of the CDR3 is TGTGCCAGCAGTAGGGACAGTAGCTCCTACAATGAGCAGTTCTTC. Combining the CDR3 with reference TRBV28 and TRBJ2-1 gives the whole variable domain DVKVTQSSRYLVKRTGEKVFLECVQDMDHENMFWYRQDPGLGLRLIYFSYDVKMKEKGDIPEGYSVSREKKERFSLILESASTNQTSMYLCASSRDSSSYNEQFFGPGTRLTVL.

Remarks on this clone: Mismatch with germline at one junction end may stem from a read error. The CDR3, as DNA: TGTGCTAGCAGCGACCCGGGACTAGCTGGGGGTGAGCAGTTCTTC. This gives the protein CASSDPGLAGGEQFF. This sequence joins TRBV7-7 and TRBJ2-1, with 9 bases lining up with TRBD2. Germline V gene lookup returns CDR1 SSHAT and CDR2 FNYEAQ (reference sequence). The CDR3 contains 15 residues. Full variable domain (outside the CDR3, taken from reference TRBV7-7 and TRBJ2-1): GAGVSQSPRYKVTKRGQDVTLRCDPISSHATLYWYQQALGQGPEFLTYFNYEAQPDKSGLPSDRFSAERPEGSISTLTIQRTEQRDSAMYRCASSDPGLAGGEQFFGPGTRLTVL.

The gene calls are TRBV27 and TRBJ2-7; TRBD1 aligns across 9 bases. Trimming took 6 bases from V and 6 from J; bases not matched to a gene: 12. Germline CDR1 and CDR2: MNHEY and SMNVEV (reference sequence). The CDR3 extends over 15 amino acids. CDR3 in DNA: TGTGCCAGCAGAACCCCGGGACAGGGTCGGGCCGAGCAGTACTTC. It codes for CASRTPGQGRAEQYF.

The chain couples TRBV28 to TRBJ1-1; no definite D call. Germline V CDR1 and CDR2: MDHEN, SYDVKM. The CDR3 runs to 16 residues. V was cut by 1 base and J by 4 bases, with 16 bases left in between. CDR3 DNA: TGTGCCAGCAGTTTATTTAAGGGTACGGGGAGCACTGAAGCTTTCTTT. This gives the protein CASSLFKGTGSTEAFF.